Below, one TCR beta chain is given with its context. The CDR3 is made up of 15 amino acids. The germline gives CDR1 LNHDA, CDR2 SQIVND (reference sequence). Losses at the gene ends were 4 bases for V and 0 bases for J; bases not matched to a gene: 5. The data originate from a study of blood T cell repertoires in COVID-19. About the research overall: In each case, the material was cDNA or gDNA derived from T cells, B-cell-depleted T cells, or PBMCs.

Sequenced by immunoSEQ multiplex PCR; TCRdb stores in-frame clones only, minus some. The sample holds fewer than 30,000 clones, roughly 80% seen once. V gene TRBV19 combines with J gene TRBJ1-2, with 7 bases identical to TRBD1. The specimen sequenced was peripheral blood. The source of this sequence is a woman aged 55-69 years with acute or convalescent COVID-19. CDR3 coding DNA: TGTGCCAGTAGTAAGGGACAGCGTACTAACTATGGCTACACCTTC. It translates to CASSKGQRTNYGYTF. The full variable domain, its missing parts supplied by reference TRBV19 and TRBJ1-2, is DGGITQSPKYLFRKEGQNVTLSCEQNLNHDAMYWYRQDPGQGLRLIYYSQIVNDFQKGDIAEGYSVSREKKESFPLTVTSAQKNPTAFYLCASSKGQRTNYGYTFGSGTRLTVV.